This TCR beta chain was documented in a study of blood T cell repertoires in COVID-19. Study overall: Both acute and convalescent COVID-19 samples were obtained from the United States, Italy and Spain. In each case, the material was cDNA or gDNA derived from T cells, B-cell-depleted T cells, or PBMCs.

Sequenced by immunoSEQ multiplex PCR; TCRdb stores in-frame clones only, minus some. The sample holds about 200,000 clones, just under 85% seen once. It was during active infection that Seattle patients were enrolled and then longitudinally followed. The junction had 5 bases not matched to a gene; V was cut back by 6 bases and J by 3 bases. Germline V gene data show CDR1 as KGHSH and CDR2 as LQKENI. This CDR3 is 15 amino acids long. J is TRBJ1-6 and V is TRBV18; TRBD1 aligns across 7 bases. Input material: peripheral blood. The receptor was derived from a man between 60 and 75 years old with COVID-19, enrolled during active disease. CDR3 protein: CASSPTGVYNSPLHF. The CDR3 coding sequence is TGTGCCAGCTCCCCCACAGGGGTCTATAATTCACCCCTCCACTTT.